Sequencing of this T cell receptor (beta chain) was carried out in a study of blood T cell repertoires in COVID-19. In the study overall: Some COVID-19 samples were acute and others convalescent; all came from the United States, Italy and Spain. In each case, the material was cDNA or gDNA derived from T cells, B-cell-depleted T cells, or PBMCs.

CDR3 length: 14 amino acids. Germline V CDR1 and CDR2: SGHTA, FQGTGA. V was shortened by 3 bases and J by 1 base, with 6 bases between the two germline ends. Original data processing: Estimates of nucleated cell counts were drawn from the amplification of reference gene primers. The table came from immunoSEQ multiplex PCR; TCRdb's copy has only in-frame clones and leaves some out. V and J calls and clone size are given by that table; D and trimming were obtained from the DNA. Among 180,000 or so clones, roughly 88% were seen once, and the ten largest hold roughly 1.3%. Material: peripheral blood. V is TRBV7-3 and J is TRBJ2-2, with D possibly matching TRBD2 (6 bases). The source is a man in his 60s who had recovered from COVID-19. The chain's CDR3 is CASSFGGNTGELFF. The CDR3 DNA reads as TGTGCCAGCAGCTTCGGGGGGAACACCGGGGAGCTGTTTTTT. The full variable domain, its missing parts supplied by reference TRBV7-3 and TRBJ2-2, is GAGVSQTPSNKVTEKGKYVELRCDPISGHTALYWYRQSLGQGPEFLIYFQGTGAADDSGLPNDRFFAVRPEGSVSTLKIQRTERGDSAVYLCASSFGGNTGELFFGEGSRLTVL.